This T cell receptor (beta chain) was recovered during a study of T cell responses to AZD1222 COVID-19 vaccine. Study findings and constraints: The span of vaccine-associated CD4 TCRs extended across spike, with dominance at 160-218 and 743-854. Donors were largely white British and mainly female; clonal diversity was possibly underestimated.

As regards this clone: The antigen remains undetermined.

Sequencing was performed with immunoSEQ multiplex PCR; in TCRdb, only in-frame clones are kept and a portion is missing. This table holds under 95,000 clones, 85% to 90% found once. CDR3 size: 17 residues. Per the germline V gene, CDR1 is LGHNA and CDR2 is YSLEER. V was trimmed by 0 bases and J by 6 bases, leaving 17 bases between them. The source is an adult who received the AZD1222 COVID-19 vaccine. The sample in question was peripheral blood, obtained 28 days after the second AZD1222 dose. The chain is built from TRBV4-3 and TRBJ1-4, with D possibly being TRBD1 (6 bases). The CDR3 protein is CASSQDPLQGSDEKLFF. The DNA for the CDR3 is TGCGCCAGCAGCCAAGACCCCTTACAGGGTTCGGATGAAAAACTGTTTTTT.